This TCR beta chain was retrieved from a study of cytomegalovirus exposure and HLA in healthy donors. Findings of the study overall: Presence/absence analyses took donor sequencing depth as roughly uniform. For TCR beta chains, V- and J-gene trimming was later linked to a missense DCLRE1C variant.

In the PCR, 60 Vbeta and 13 Jbeta primers were used. Data came from immunoSEQ multiplex PCR; TCRdb stores just in-frame clones and leaves some out. The data hold about 92,000 clones, with 84% observed a single time. Concerning this clone itself: Its antigen remains unknown.

Unrecorded immune exposures were likely, despite nominal health at sampling. The CDR3 spans 15 residues. Germline CDR1 is LNHDA and CDR2 is SQIVND (reference sequence). Between the trimmed V and J ends, which lost 4 bases and 0 bases, there was a span of 10 bases. The receptor comes from a young woman in good health and CMV-seropositive. The source material was PBMCs. J is TRBJ1-5 and V is TRBV19; tentative D call: TRBD1 (5 bases). The CDR3 loop is CASSTQGHSNQPQHF. The CDR3 region has the DNA TGTGCCAGTAGTACGCAGGGCCATAGCAATCAGCCCCAGCATTTT.